This TCR beta chain was observed in a study of blood T cell repertoires in COVID-19. As for the study in general: Italy, Spain and the United States were the sources of the convalescent and acute COVID-19 samples.

Libraries were prepared by immunoSEQ multiplex PCR; TCRdb keeps only in-frame clonotypes and omits some of them. The profile covers over 200,000 clones, with around four fifths appearing a single time and around 26% taken by the ten largest. CDR3 length: 14 residues. V lost 1 base and J lost 7, with 8 bases in between. CDR1 is LNHDA and CDR2 is SQIVND in the germline V gene (reference sequence). The sequencing sample was made of peripheral blood. The chain carries TRBV19 and TRBJ1-6; D remains ambiguous. This receptor was identified in a man aged 35 to 55 with acute or convalescent COVID-19. The CDR3: CASSIGLENSPLHF. The CDR3 region has the DNA TGTGCCAGTAGTATAGGCCTGGAGAATTCACCCCTCCACTTT.